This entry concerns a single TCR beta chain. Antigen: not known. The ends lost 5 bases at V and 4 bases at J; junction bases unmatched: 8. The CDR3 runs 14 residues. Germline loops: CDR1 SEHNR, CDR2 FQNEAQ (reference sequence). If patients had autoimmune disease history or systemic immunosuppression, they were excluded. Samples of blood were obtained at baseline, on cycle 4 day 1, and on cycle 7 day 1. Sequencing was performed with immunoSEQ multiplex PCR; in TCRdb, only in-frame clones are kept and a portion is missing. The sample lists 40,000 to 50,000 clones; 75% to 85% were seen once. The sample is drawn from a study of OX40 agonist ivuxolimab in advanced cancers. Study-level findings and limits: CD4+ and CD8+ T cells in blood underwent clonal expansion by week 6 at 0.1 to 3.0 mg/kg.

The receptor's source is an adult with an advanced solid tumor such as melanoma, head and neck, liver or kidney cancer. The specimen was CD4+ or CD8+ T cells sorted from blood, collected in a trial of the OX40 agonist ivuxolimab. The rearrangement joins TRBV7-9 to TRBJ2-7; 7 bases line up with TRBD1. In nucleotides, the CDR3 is TGTGCCAGCAGCCCTAGACAGGGTCCGTACGAGCAGTACTTC. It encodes CASSPRQGPYEQYF.